This entry lists 4 T cell receptor delta chains sequenced from one sample in a study of γδ T cells in repeated Plasmodium falciparum infection. TCRdb re-called clones from the multiplex PCR reads using CATT. This sample has 85,000 to 90,000 delta-chain clones; 1.4% occur once, and the top ten carry 7% to 9.5%. Gammadelta T cells were flow-sorted from PBMC into Vgamma9/Vdelta2+ and Vdelta2-negative populations for bulk analysis. The sequenced material came from gamma-delta T cells from blood. Every receptor here comes from a pool of human donors (malaria-infected and uninfected, not separated).

A note on this clone: The translation of this DNA and the TCRdb protein of a much larger clone differ at residue 16, probably owing to a read error; the protein shown here is translated from the DNA. The V and J genes are TRDV1 and TRDJ1; possible D gene TRDD3, 5 bases. TCRdb offers no J gene call, so here the DNA was matched to germline to obtain one. The V and J ends lost 0 bases and 2 bases respectively, with 37 bases between them. This CDR3 is built from 24 residues. Germline V lookup: CDR1 TSWWSYY, CDR2 QGS. CDR3 amino acids: CALGELFHHRTKESWEIPTDKLIF. The CDR3 nucleotides read TGTGCTCTTGGGGAACTATTCCACCATCGCACTAAAGAATCCTGGGAGATCCCAACCGATAAACTCATCTTT.

This clone has a handful of counts. A far larger clone differs by one base, so this is likely a read error. The same CDR3 is also encoded by other DNA sequences in this sample. There is no J gene call, but TRDV2 is given as the V gene; TRDD3 is the table's D call, not checked against the DNA. Germline CDR1 is GEAIGNYY and CDR2 is EKD. This CDR3 comprises 16 residues. This CDR3 reads CACDHVAGENTDKLIF. The CDR3 DNA reads TGTGCCTGTGACCACGTTGCTGGGGAAAACACCGATAAACTCATCTTC.

This clone was found many times. The chain joins TRDV1 to TRDJ1; 13 bases align to TRDD3. Losses at the gene ends were 7 bases for V and 3 bases for J; bases not matched to a gene: 23. Germline CDR1 TSWWSYY, CDR2 QGS. The CDR3 extends over 21 amino acids. Here the CDR3 DNA reads TGTGCTCTTGAGAGGCCTTCCTACGAGCGACTGGGGGATACGGAAGCCGATAAACTCATCTTT. Translated, it gives CALERPSYERLGDTEADKLIF.

This clone turned up a few times. A far larger clone is just one base off, so this is likely a read error. The chain is built from TRDV1 and TRDJ1, with 13 bases matching TRDD3. TCRdb supplies no J gene; here it was assigned by aligning the nucleotide sequence to germline. Unmatched junction bases numbered 13, after V lost 2 bases and J lost 4 bases. Germline assignment: CDR1 TSWWSYY and CDR2 QGS. This CDR3 has 19 residues. CDR3 loop: CALGEGWNWGIRGDDKLIF. CDR3 nucleotides: TGTGCTCTTGGGGAAGGTTGGAACTGGGGGATACGGGGAGACGATAAACTCATCTTT.